This passage covers 23 T cell receptor beta chains from one sample sequenced in a study of PD-1 blockade in classical Hodgkin lymphoma (dated by TCRdb to 2019 to 2021). The library was made by the immunoSEQ multiplex PCR assay. TCRdb took over this immuneACCESS table, retaining in-frame rearrangements with V and J assigned. Such tables are incomplete; in checked studies, under half of the missing clones stem from an unresolved V gene, and the remainder is unexplained. This sample holds 60,000 to 65,000 clones; around 88% were observed only once. About 12% of the sample goes to the ten largest clones. The sample's time point label, decoded: cycle 1 day 1 (C1D1), immediately before nivolumab initiation. Relapse after autologous stem cell transplantation had occurred in all trial patients, and cohorts A, B and C were distinguished by prior brentuximab vedotin exposure. The sequences come from peripheral blood mononuclear cells (PBMCs), collected at baseline. The receptors were gathered from a human donor with classical Hodgkin lymphoma.

The chain has TRBV19 and TRBJ1-5; D unresolved. V shed 6 bases and J shed 0 bases, with 12 bases lying between them. Germline CDR1 reads LNHDA; CDR2 reads SQIVND (reference sequence). This CDR3 is built from 15 residues. The CDR3 DNA reads as TGTGCCAGTAGACGGGCGGCCAATAGCAATCAGCCCCAGCATTTT. It translates to CASRRAANSNQPQHF.

This clone was observed a single time. The rearrangement uses TRBV11-2 and TRBJ1-1; possibly TRBD1 for D (5 bases). Trimming pared 0 bases from V and 4 bases from J, leaving 12 bases between. Per germline, CDR1 SGHAT and CDR2 FQNNGV. The CDR3 length is 15 residues. Here the CDR3 DNA reads TGTGCCAGCAGCTTAGATCGAGGGAGGGGCACTGAAGCTTTCTTT. This encodes CASSLDRGRGTEAFF.

This clone has a single count. The V and J genes are TRBV6-5 and TRBJ1-5; possible D gene TRBD1, 6 bases. Germline loops: CDR1 MNHEY, CDR2 SVGAGI. This CDR3 is built from 14 residues. V lost 0 bases to trimming and J lost 6 bases, with 9 bases between them. The CDR3 DNA is TGTGCCAGCAGTTACTCATTGGGGGCTCAGCCCCAGCATTTT. The encoded protein is CASSYSLGAQPQHF.

The V call is TRBV4-3, the J call TRBJ2-7, with D perhaps matching TRBD2 (6 bases). The CDR3 sequence is 15 residues long. Germline V gene lookup returns CDR1 LGHNA and CDR2 YSLEER. The V end was cut by 4 bases, the J end by 2 bases, with 15 bases between. CDR3 protein: CASSLSAGSAYEQYF. In nucleotides, the CDR3 is TGCGCCAGCAGCCTGAGCGCGGGGAGTGCCTACGAGCAGTACTTC.

The count of this clone is one. V is TRBV30 and J is TRBJ2-7; D is perhaps TRBD1 (6 bases). Per germline, CDR1 GTSNPN and CDR2 SVGIG (reference sequence). Trimming removed 1 base from V and 2 bases from J, with 18 bases in between. CDR3 length: 16 residues. DNA of the CDR3: TGTGCCTGGAGTGGTCTACCAGGACAGCAAGCCTACGAGCAGTACTTC. Its protein product is CAWSGLPGQQAYEQYF.

The chain combines TRBV9 with TRBJ2-2; 10 positions agree with TRBD1. Germline CDR1 SGDLS, CDR2 YYNGEE. The CDR3 consists of 16 residues. V shed 0 bases, J shed 7 bases, and the junction held 6 bases outside the gene matches. The CDR3 coding sequence is TGTGCCAGCAGCGTAGGAGAGGGACAGGGGATCGGGGAGCTGTTTTTT. It is translated as CASSVGEGQGIGELFF.

As to this clone: Compared with germline, one end of the junction differs, possibly owing to a read error. CDR3 in DNA: TGTGCCAGCAGTATTGCACTAGCGGGGGAACGGGTCTTC. It encodes CASSIALAGERVF. The chain links TRBV27 to TRBJ2-1; 11 nucleotides match TRBD2. This CDR3 contains 13 residues. Germline CDR1 reads MNHEY; CDR2 reads SMNVEV (reference sequence).

The chain has TRBV2 and TRBJ1-5; D is unclear. Trimming removed 7 bases from V and 7 bases from J, with 23 bases in between. This CDR3 spans 16 amino acids. CDR1 SNHLY and CDR2 FYNNEI come from the germline V gene. The CDR3 reads CASTSDQRTAFQPQHF. As DNA, the CDR3 is TGTGCCAGCACCTCCGATCAGAGGACGGCATTCCAGCCCCAGCATTTT.

This clone has more than one count but fewer than ten. The chain employs TRBV7-9 and TRBJ1-2, with 7 nucleotides matching TRBD1. Germline CDR1 is SEHNR and CDR2 is FQNEAQ (reference sequence). Trimming cost V 5 bases and J 4 bases; bases outside gene matches: 7. The CDR3 is 14 amino acids. CDR3 loop: CASSLNGTAYGYTF. The CDR3 nucleotides read TGTGCCAGCAGCCTTAACGGGACAGCCTATGGCTACACCTTC.

The count of this clone is one. V usage is TRBV7-2 and J usage is TRBJ2-1; possible D gene TRBD2, 5 bases. V was shortened by 5 bases and J by 7 bases, with 9 bases between the two germline ends. Per germline, CDR1 SGHTA and CDR2 FQGNSA. This CDR3 comprises 12 residues. The CDR3 here is CASSHPGNEQFF. CDR3 DNA sequence: TGTGCCAGCAGCCACCCGGGGAATGAGCAGTTCTTC.

The V and J genes are TRBV11-3 and TRBJ2-7, with D possibly being TRBD2 (6 bases). The ends were cut back, 3 bases at V and 2 bases at J, with 14 bases in the middle. Germline V lookup: CDR1 SGHNT, CDR2 YENEEA. This CDR3 has 15 residues. The DNA for the CDR3 is TGTGCCAGCAGCTTTAGGGGACTCACGACCTACGAGCAGTACTTC. This gives the protein CASSFRGLTTYEQYF.

The chain combines TRBV4-2 with TRBJ2-1, with D possibly TRBD2 on 5 matching bases. This CDR3 has 11 amino acids. Per germline, CDR1 LGHNA and CDR2 YNFKEQ. Trimming removed 4 bases from V and 7 bases from J, with 5 bases in between. CDR3: CASSPGNEQFF. The CDR3 bases are TGTGCCAGCAGCCCGGGGAATGAGCAGTTCTTC.

The chain employs TRBV7-3 and TRBJ2-2; no clear D. This CDR3 has 14 amino acids. V was clipped by 0 bases and J by 3 bases, with 5 bases between them. CDR1 is SGHTA, CDR2 FQGTGA, per germline. DNA for the CDR3: TGTGCCAGCAGCTTAACAGGCTACACCGGGGAGCTGTTTTTT. This codes for CASSLTGYTGELFF.

A few counts support this clone. The V and J genes are TRBV6-1 and TRBJ1-2, with D tentatively TRBD1 (5 bases). The CDR3 loop spans 15 amino acids. Per the germline V gene, CDR1 is MNHNS and CDR2 is SASEGT. V gave up 5 bases and J gave up 0 bases, with 13 bases separating them. The CDR3 DNA is TGTGCCAGCAGTCCGCAGCCGGGGGCTAACTATGGCTACACCTTC. Translating gives CASSPQPGANYGYTF.

The rearrangement links TRBV7-9 to TRBJ2-1; TRBD2 matches at 7 bases. V shed 6 bases, J shed 5 bases, and the junction held 16 bases outside the gene matches. The length of the CDR3 is 17 residues. The germline CDR1 and CDR2 sequences are SEHNR and FQNEAQ (reference sequence). The CDR3 sequence: CASRPRLAGPRDNEQFF. DNA of the CDR3: TGTGCCAGCAGGCCGCGACTAGCTGGCCCTCGGGACAATGAGCAGTTCTTC.

The chain employs TRBV7-2 and TRBJ1-2; TRBD1 matches at 7 bases. V was clipped by 1 base and J by 2 bases; unmatched bases: 4. CDR3 length: 15 amino acids. Germline CDR1 and CDR2: SGHTA and FQGNSA. The CDR3 loop is CASSLVSGGNYGYTF. The CDR3, as DNA: TGTGCCAGCAGCTTAGTTTCAGGGGGGAACTATGGCTACACCTTC.

The CDR3 DNA reads as TGTGCCAGCAGCGTAGGGTGGGCAGGGGGATCCCAAGAGACCCAGTACTTC. Protein product: CASSVGWAGGSQETQYF. This rearrangement joins TRBV9 to TRBJ2-5, with 7 bases aligning to TRBD1. CDR3 size: 17 residues. The germline V gene has CDR1 SGDLS and CDR2 YYNGEE. Trimming took 0 bases from V and 1 from J; bases not matched to a gene: 9. Based on the CDR3 plus reference TRBV9 and TRBJ2-5, the full variable domain is DSGVTQTPKHLITATGQRVTLRCSPRSGDLSVYWYQQSLDQGLQFLIQYYNGEERAKGNILERFSAQQFPDLHSELNLSSLELGDSALYFCASSVGWAGGSQETQYFGPGTRLLVL.

The chain couples TRBV6-1 to TRBJ1-5; D is uncertain. Germline CDR1 reads MNHNS; CDR2 reads SASEGT. This CDR3 has 14 residues. The V gene lost 2 bases and the J gene lost 7 bases, with 12 bases spanning the gap. CDR3 in DNA: TGTGCCAGCAGTGAAACCCCCTTGGGGCAGCCCCAGCATTTT. It encodes CASSETPLGQPQHF.

The rearrangement links TRBV27 to TRBJ1-6; possibly TRBD1 for D (5 bases). V lost 8 bases and J 4 bases, leaving 15 bases between the germline ends. This CDR3 region has 15 residues. The germline CDR1 and CDR2 sequences are MNHEY and SMNVEV (reference sequence). The chain's CDR3 is CASRRQTLYNSPLHF. The DNA for the CDR3 is TGTGCCAGCCGAAGACAGACTCTATATAATTCACCCCTCCACTTT.

V usage is TRBV6-6 and J usage is TRBJ1-1; the D gene is possibly TRBD1 (6 bases). V was pared by 6 bases and J by 4 bases, with 15 bases between. The CDR3 spans 14 residues. The germline V gene has CDR1 MNHNY and CDR2 SVGAGI (reference sequence). This chain's CDR3 is CASSYGQMGTEAFF. The CDR3 coding sequence is TGTGCCAGCAGCTACGGACAGATGGGCACTGAAGCTTTCTTT.

The genes are TRBV9 and TRBJ1-5; D gene unclear. The ends were cut back, 4 bases at V and 0 bases at J, with 17 bases in the middle. The CDR3 runs to 17 residues. Germline lookup yields CDR1 SGDLS and CDR2 YYNGEE. The CDR3 protein is CASSPGGEWDSNQPQHF. For the CDR3, the DNA is TGTGCCAGCAGCCCGGGTGGAGAATGGGATAGCAATCAGCCCCAGCATTTT.

The rearrangement joins TRBV5-3 to TRBJ2-1; 14 bases match TRBD2. TRBV5-3 falls under the ORF class, with uncertain function. V shed 2 bases and J 2 bases; nucleotides not matched to a gene: 12. This CDR3 has 20 residues. CDR3: CARSLPGLAGVVWPYNEQFF. The CDR3 DNA is TGTGCCAGAAGCTTACCGGGACTAGCGGGGGTGGTGTGGCCCTACAATGAGCAGTTCTTC.

V usage is TRBV6-6 and J usage is TRBJ1-2; possible D gene TRBD1, 5 bases. V was pared by 6 bases and J by 1 base, with 15 bases between. Germline CDR1 MNHNY, CDR2 SVGAGI (reference sequence). CDR3 length equals 15 residues. CDR3 DNA sequence: TGTGCCAGCAGCACAACGCATGACAGTAACTATGGCTACACCTTC. Translated: CASSTTHDSNYGYTF.